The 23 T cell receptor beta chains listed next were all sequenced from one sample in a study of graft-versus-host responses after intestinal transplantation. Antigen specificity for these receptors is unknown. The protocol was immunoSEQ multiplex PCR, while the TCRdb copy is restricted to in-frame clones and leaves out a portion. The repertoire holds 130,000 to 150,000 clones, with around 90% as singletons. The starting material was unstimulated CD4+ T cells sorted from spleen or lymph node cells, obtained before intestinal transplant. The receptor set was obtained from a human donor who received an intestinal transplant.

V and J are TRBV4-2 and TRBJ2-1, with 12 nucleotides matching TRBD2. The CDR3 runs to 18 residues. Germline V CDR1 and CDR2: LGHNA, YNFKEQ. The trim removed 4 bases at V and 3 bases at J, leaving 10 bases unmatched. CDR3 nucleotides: TGTGCCAGCAGCCTCTGGACTAGCGGGGCCACGGGCTACAATGAGCAGTTCTTC. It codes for CASSLWTSGATGYNEQFF.

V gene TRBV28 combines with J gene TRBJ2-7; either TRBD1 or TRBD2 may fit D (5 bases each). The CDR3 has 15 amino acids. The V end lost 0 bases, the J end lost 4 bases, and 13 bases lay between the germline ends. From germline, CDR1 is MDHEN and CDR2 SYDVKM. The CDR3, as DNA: TGTGCCAGCAGTTTATGGGGGCAGGGCGGGTACGAGCAGTACTTC. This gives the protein CASSLWGQGGYEQYF.

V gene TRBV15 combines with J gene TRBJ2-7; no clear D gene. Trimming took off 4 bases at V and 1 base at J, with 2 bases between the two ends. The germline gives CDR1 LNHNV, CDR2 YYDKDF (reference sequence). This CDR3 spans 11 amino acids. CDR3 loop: CATSKSYEQYF. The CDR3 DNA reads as TGTGCCACCAGCAAATCCTACGAGCAGTACTTC.

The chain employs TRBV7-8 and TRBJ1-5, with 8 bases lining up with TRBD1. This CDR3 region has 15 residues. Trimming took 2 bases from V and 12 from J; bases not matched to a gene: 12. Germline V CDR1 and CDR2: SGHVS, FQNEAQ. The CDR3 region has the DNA TGTGCCAGCAGCTTAATTGGGACAGGTACAGGGCTCCAGCATTTT. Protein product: CASSLIGTGTGLQHF.

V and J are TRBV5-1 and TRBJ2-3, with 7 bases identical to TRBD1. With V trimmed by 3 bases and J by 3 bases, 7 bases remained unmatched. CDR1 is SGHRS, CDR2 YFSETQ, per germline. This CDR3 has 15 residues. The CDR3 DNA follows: TGCGCCAGCAGCTATGACAGGGTGGGTACAGATACGCAGTATTTT. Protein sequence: CASSYDRVGTDTQYF.

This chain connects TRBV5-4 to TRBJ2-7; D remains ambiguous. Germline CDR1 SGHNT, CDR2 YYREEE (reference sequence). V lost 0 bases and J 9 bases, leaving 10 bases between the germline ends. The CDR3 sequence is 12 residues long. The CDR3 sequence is CASSLGPERQYF. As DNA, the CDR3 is TGTGCCAGCAGCTTGGGGCCGGAAAGGCAGTACTTC.

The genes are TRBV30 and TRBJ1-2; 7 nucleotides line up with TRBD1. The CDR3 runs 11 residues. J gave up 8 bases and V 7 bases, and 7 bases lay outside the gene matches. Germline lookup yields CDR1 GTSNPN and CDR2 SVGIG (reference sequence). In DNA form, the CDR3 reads TGTGCCTTCCAGGGGGGAGAAGGCTACACCTTC. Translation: CAFQGGEGYTF.

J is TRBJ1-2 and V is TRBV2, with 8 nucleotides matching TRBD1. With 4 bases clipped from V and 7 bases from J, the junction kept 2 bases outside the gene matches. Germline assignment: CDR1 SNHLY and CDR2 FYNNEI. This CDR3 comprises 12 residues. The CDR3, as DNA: TGTGCCAGCAGTGCAGGGGGCGGTGGCTACACCTTC. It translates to CASSAGGGGYTF. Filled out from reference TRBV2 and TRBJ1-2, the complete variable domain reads EPEVTQTPSHQVTQMGQEVILRCVPISNHLYFYWYRQILGQKVEFLVSFYNNEISEKSEIFDDQFSVERPDGSNFTLKIRSTKLEDSAMYFCASSAGGGGYTFGSGTRLTVV.

The CDR3: CASSFPDRDRGLDAEAFF. The DNA of the CDR3 is TGTGCCAGCAGCTTCCCCGATCGGGACAGGGGCTTGGACGCTGAAGCTTTCTTT. The chain combines TRBV7-9 with TRBJ1-1, with TRBD1 matching over 10 bases. V lost 3 bases and J lost 6; bases outside the gene matches: 16. This CDR3 comprises 18 residues. CDR1 and CDR2 from the germline V gene are SEHNR and FQNEAQ (reference sequence).

This CDR3 reads CASRFEHRNTEAFF. The CDR3 DNA follows: TGTGCCAGCAGATTTGAACACAGGAACACTGAAGCTTTCTTT. The J gene is TRBJ1-1, the V gene TRBV27; D is unresolved. The CDR3 spans 14 residues. V lost 6 bases to trimming and J lost 1 base, with 12 bases between them. Per the germline V gene, CDR1 is MNHEY and CDR2 is SMNVEV (reference sequence).

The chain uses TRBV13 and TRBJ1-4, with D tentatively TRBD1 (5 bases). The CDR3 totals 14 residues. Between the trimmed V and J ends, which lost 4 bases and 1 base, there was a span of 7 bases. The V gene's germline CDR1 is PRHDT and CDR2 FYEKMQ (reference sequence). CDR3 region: CASSSGGTNEKLFF. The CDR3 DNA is TGTGCCAGCAGCTCGGGGGGAACTAATGAAAAACTGTTTTTT.

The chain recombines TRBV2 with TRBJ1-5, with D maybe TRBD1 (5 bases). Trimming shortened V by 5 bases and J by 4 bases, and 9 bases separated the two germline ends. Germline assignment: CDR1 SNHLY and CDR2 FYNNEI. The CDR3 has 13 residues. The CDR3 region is CASSRWGNQPQHF. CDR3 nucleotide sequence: TGTGCCAGCAGTAGGTGGGGGAATCAGCCCCAGCATTTT.

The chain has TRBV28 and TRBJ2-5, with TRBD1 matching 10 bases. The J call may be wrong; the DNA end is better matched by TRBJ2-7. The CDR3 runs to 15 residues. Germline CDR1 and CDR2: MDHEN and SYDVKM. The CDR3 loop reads CASSLYRDRGDEQYF. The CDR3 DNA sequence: TGTGCCAGCAGTCTCTACCGGGACAGGGGAGACGAGCAGTACTTC.

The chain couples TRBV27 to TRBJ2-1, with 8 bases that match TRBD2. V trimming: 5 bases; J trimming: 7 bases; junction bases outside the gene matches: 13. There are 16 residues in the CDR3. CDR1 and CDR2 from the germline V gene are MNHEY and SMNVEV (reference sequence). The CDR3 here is CASSVRLARVENEQFF. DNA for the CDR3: TGTGCCAGCAGTGTAAGACTAGCGAGGGTAGAAAATGAGCAGTTCTTC.

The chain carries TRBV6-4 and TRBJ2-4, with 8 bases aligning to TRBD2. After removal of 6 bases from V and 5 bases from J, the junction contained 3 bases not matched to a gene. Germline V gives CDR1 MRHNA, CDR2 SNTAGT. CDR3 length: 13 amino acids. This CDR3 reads CASRRGGQNIQYF. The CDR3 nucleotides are TGTGCCAGCAGACGGGGGGGACAAAACATTCAGTACTTC.

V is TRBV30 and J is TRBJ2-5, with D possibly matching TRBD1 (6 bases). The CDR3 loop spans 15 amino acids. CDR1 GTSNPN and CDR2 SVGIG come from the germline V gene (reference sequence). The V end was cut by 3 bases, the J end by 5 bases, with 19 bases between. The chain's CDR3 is CAWSEVPQGDETQYF. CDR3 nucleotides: TGTGCCTGGAGCGAAGTACCACAGGGTGACGAGACCCAGTACTTC.

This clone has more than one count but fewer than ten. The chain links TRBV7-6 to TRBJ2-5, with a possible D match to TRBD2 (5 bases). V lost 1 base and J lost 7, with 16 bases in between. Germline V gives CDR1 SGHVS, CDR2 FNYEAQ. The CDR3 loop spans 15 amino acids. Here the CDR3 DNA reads TGTGCCAGCAGCTTAGAGCGGACCTCAAGATGGACCCAGTACTTC. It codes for CASSLERTSRWTQYF.

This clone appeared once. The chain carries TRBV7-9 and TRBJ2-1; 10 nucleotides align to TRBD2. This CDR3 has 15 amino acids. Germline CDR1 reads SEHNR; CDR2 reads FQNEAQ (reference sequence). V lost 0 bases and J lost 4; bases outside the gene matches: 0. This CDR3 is CASSLAGLAYNEQFF. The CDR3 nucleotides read TGTGCCAGCAGCTTAGCGGGACTAGCGTACAATGAGCAGTTCTTC.

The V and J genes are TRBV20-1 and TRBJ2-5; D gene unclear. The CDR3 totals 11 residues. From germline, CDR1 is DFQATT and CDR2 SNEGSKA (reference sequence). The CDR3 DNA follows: TGCAGCCCCGACCCGGGAGAGACCCAGTACTTC. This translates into CSPDPGETQYF.

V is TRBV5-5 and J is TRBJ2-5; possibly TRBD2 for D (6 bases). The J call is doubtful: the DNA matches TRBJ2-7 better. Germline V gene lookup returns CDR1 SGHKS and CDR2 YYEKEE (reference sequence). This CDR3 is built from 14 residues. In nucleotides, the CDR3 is TGTGCCAGCAGCTTAATGGGGGAGGCTTACGAGCAGTACTTC. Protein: CASSLMGEAYEQYF.

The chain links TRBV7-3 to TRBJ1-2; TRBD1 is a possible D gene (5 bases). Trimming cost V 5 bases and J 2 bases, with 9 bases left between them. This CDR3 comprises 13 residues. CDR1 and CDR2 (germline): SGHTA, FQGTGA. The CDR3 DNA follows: TGTGCCAGCAGCCGGGACGGAAACTATGGCTACACCTTC. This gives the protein CASSRDGNYGYTF.

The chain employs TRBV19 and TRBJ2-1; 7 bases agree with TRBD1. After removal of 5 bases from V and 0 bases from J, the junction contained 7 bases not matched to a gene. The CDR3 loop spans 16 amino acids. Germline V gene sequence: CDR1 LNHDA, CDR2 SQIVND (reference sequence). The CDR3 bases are TGTGCCAGTAGTTCACCCAGGGGGAGCTCCTACAATGAGCAGTTCTTC. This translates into CASSSPRGSSYNEQFF.

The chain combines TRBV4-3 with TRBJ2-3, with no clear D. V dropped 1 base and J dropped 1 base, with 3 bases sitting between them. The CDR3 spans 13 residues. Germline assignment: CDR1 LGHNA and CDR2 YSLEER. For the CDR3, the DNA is TGCGCCAGCAGCCAAGCGGGCACAGATACGCAGTATTTT. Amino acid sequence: CASSQAGTDTQYF.